Given below is one TCR beta chain in context. The antigen is unknown. Libraries were prepared by immunoSEQ multiplex PCR; TCRdb keeps only in-frame clonotypes and omits some of them. The sample lists about 41,000 clones, 88% seen once, with approximately 1.3% in the top ten. This entry is derived from a study of T cells in narcolepsy. As for the study in general: Donors had narcolepsy type 1 or type 2, or were healthy controls.

The V gene lost 1 base and the J gene lost 7 bases, with 10 bases spanning the gap. Germline V gene sequence: CDR1 MNHNS, CDR2 SASEGT. The CDR3 has 13 amino acids. Points from the study as a whole: Autoreactive clonotypes reportedly recurred in blood of same and different patients, not controls. Autoreactive clone sequences were missing from some blood memory CD4+ repertoires. Comparing one patient's CSF and blood CD4+ clonotypes highlighted HCRT- and TRIB2-specific autoreactive clonotypes.

Sequenced: CD45RA- memory CD4+ T cells from PBMCs. The chain carries TRBV6-1 and TRBJ1-1; D unresolved. This clonotype was obtained from a human donor with narcolepsy. CDR3 sequence reads: CASSEVWAIEAFF. CDR3 DNA sequence: TGTGCCAGCAGTGAAGTCTGGGCCATTGAAGCTTTCTTT.